This T cell receptor beta chain was sequenced in a study of T cells in tumors after PD-1 blockade. As for the study in general: Either cemiplimab 350 mg every 2 weeks or pembrolizumab 200 mg every 3 weeks was given. Daily vismodegib 150 mg continued in a subset of anti-PD-1-treated patients. General study points: Only pre- versus post-treatment comparisons showed clonal replacement.

This CDR3 comprises 15 residues. Germline CDR1 and CDR2: MRHNA and SNTAGT. V lost 3 bases to trimming and J lost 4 bases; unmatched junction nucleotides: 5. Worth noting for this clone: As yet, its antigen is unknown.

This sample's time point: first of two post-therapy site-matched biopsies 2 to 3 months apart. Profiled with immunoSEQ multiplex PCR; TCRdb holds only in-frame clones, not every one. The repertoire consists of thousands of clones, with roughly 78% occurring once and the leading ten covering around 15%. The origin of this receptor is a human donor with basal cell carcinoma. The genes are TRBV6-4 and TRBJ2-3; TRBD2 aligns across 9 bases. The sample was tumor tissue, taken after anti-PD-1 treatment. The DNA for the CDR3 is TGTGCCAGCAGTGAAAGCGGGGGGCGAGCAGATACGCAGTATTTT. Translated, it gives CASSESGGRADTQYF.